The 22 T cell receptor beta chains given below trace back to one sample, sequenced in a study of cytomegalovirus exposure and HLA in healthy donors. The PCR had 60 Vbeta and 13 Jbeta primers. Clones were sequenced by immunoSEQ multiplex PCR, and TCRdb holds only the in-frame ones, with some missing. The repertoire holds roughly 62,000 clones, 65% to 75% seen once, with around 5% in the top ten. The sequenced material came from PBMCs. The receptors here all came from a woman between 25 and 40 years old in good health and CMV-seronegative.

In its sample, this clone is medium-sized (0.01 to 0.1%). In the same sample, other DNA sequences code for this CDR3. CDR3 in amino acids: CASNLQGSTEAFF. The CDR3 nucleotides read TGTGCCAGCAACCTCCAGGGATCCACTGAAGCTTTCTTT. V and J are TRBV6-5 and TRBJ1-1; possibly TRBD1 for D (5 bases). The CDR3 extends over 13 amino acids. V was trimmed by 7 bases and J by 4 bases, leaving 13 bases between them. CDR1 is MNHEY and CDR2 is SVGAGI in the germline V gene.

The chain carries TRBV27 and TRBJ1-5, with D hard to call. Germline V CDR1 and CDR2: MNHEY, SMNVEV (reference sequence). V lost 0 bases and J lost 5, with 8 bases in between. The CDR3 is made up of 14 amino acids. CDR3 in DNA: TGTGCCAGCAGTTTATCGAACTACGATCAGCCCCAGCATTTT. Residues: CASSLSNYDQPQHF.

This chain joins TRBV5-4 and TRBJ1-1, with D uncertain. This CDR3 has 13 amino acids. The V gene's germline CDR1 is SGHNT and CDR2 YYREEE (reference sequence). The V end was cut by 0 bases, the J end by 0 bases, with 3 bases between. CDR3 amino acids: CASSLAVNTEAFF. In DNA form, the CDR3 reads TGTGCCAGCAGCTTGGCAGTGAACACTGAAGCTTTCTTT.

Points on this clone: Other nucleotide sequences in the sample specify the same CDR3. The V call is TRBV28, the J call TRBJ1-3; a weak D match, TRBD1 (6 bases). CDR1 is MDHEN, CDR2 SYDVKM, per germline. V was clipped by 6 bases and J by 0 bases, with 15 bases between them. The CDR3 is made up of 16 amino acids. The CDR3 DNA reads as TGTGCCAGCAGGTCCTTTGGACAGCACTCTGGAAACACCATATATTTT. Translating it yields CASRSFGQHSGNTIYF.

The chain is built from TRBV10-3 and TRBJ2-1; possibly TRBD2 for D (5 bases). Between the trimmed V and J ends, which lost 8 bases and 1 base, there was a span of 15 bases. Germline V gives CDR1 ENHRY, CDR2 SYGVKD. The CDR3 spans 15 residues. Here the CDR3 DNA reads TGTGCCATCGGTTTGGGAAAGCGGTCCTACAATGAGCAGTTCTTC. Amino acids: CAIGLGKRSYNEQFF.

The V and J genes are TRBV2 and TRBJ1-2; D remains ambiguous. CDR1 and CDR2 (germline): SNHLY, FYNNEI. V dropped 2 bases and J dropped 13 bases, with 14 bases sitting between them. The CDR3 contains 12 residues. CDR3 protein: CASSESPAAATF. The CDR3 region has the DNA TGTGCCAGCAGTGAATCCCCCGCGGCAGCCACCTTC.

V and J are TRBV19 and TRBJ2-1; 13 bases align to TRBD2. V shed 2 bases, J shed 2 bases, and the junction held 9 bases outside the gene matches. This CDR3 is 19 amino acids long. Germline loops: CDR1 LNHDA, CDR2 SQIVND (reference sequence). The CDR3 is CASSIPGPGTSGAYNEQFF. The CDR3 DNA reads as TGTGCCAGTAGTATACCTGGGCCCGGGACTAGCGGGGCCTACAATGAGCAGTTCTTC. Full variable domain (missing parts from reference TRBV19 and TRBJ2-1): DGGITQSPKYLFRKEGQNVTLSCEQNLNHDAMYWYRQDPGQGLRLIYYSQIVNDFQKGDIAEGYSVSREKKESFPLTVTSAQKNPTAFYLCASSIPGPGTSGAYNEQFFGPGTRLTVL.

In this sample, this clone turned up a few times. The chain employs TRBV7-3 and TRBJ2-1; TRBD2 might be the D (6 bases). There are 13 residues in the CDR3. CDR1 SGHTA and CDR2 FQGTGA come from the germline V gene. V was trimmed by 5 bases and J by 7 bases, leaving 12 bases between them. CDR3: CASSTLATNEQFF. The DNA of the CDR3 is TGTGCCAGCAGCACCCTAGCGACAAATGAGCAGTTCTTC.

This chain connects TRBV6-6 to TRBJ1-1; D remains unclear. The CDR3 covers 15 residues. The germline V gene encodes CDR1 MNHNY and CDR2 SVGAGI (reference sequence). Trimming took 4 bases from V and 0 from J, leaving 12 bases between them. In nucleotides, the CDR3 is TGTGCCAGCAGTTTAGAGGGTTCGGTGAACACTGAAGCTTTCTTT. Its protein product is CASSLEGSVNTEAFF.

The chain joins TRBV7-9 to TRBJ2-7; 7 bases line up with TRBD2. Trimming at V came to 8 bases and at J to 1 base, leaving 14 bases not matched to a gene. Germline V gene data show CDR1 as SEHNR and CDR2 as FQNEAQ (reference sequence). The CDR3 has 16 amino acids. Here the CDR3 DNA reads TGTGCCAGCGAAAGCGGGGCTAGCGCAAATTCCTACGAGCAGTACTTC. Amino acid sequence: CASESGASANSYEQYF.

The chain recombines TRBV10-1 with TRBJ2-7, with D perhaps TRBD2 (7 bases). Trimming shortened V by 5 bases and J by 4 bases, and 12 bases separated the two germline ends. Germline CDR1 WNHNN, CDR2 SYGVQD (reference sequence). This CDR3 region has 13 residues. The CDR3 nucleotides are TGCGCCAGCAGTCAACAGGGAGGGTACGAGCAGTACTTC. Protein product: CASSQQGGYEQYF.

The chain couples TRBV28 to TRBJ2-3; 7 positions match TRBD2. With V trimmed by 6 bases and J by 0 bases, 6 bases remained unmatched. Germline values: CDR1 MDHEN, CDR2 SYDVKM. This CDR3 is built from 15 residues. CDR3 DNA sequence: TGTGCCAGCAGCAAAGCGGGATCTAGCACAGATACGCAGTATTTT. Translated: CASSKAGSSTDTQYF. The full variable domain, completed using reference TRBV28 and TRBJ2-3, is DVKVTQSSRYLVKRTGEKVFLECVQDMDHENMFWYRQDPGLGLRLIYFSYDVKMKEKGDIPEGYSVSREKKERFSLILESASTNQTSMYLCASSKAGSSTDTQYFGPGTRLTVL.

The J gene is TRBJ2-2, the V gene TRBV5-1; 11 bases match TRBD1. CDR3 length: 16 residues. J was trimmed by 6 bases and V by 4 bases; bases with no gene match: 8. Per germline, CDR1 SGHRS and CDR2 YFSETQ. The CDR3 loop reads CASSPGGQGASGELFF. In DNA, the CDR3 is TGCGCCAGCAGCCCGGGTGGACAGGGGGCCTCCGGGGAGCTGTTTTTT. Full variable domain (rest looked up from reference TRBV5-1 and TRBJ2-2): KAGVTQTPRYLIKTRGQQVTLSCSPISGHRSVSWYQQTPGQGLQFLFEYFSETQRNKGNFPGRFSGRQFSNSRSEMNVSTLELGDSALYLCASSPGGQGASGELFFGEGSRLTVL.

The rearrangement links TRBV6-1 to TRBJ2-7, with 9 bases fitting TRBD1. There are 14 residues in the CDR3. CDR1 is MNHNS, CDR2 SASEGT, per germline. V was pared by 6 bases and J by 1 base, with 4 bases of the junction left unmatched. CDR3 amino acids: CASSQTGGSYEQYF. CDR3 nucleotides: TGTGCCAGCAGCCAGACAGGGGGGTCCTACGAGCAGTACTTC.

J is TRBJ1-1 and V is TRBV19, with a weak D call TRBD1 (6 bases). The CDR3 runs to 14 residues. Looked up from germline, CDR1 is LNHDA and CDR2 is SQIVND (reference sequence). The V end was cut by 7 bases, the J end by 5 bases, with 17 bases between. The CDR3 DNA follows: TGTGCCAGTACAAAAGGGGGGGCGCATACTGAAGCTTTCTTT. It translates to CASTKGGAHTEAFF.

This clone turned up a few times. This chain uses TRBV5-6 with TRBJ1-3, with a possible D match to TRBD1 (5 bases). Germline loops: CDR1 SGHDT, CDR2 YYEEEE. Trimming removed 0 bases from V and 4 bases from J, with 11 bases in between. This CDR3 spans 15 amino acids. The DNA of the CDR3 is TGTGCCAGCAGCTTGGTTCCCGGGGGAGGAAACACCATATATTTT. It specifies CASSLVPGGGNTIYF.

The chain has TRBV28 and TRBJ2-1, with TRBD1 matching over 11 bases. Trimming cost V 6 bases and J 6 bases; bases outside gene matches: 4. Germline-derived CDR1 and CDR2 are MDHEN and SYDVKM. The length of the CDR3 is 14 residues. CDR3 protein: CASSAGTGGNEQFF. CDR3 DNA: TGTGCCAGCAGCGCCGGGACAGGGGGCAATGAGCAGTTCTTC. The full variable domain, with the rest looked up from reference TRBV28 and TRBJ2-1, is DVKVTQSSRYLVKRTGEKVFLECVQDMDHENMFWYRQDPGLGLRLIYFSYDVKMKEKGDIPEGYSVSREKKERFSLILESASTNQTSMYLCASSAGTGGNEQFFGPGTRLTVL.

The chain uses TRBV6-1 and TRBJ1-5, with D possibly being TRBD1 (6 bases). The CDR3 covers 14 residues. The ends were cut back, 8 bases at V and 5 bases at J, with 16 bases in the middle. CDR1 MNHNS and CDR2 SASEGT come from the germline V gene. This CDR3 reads CASHFADSYQPQHF. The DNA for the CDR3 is TGTGCCAGCCATTTTGCGGACAGTTATCAGCCCCAGCATTTT.

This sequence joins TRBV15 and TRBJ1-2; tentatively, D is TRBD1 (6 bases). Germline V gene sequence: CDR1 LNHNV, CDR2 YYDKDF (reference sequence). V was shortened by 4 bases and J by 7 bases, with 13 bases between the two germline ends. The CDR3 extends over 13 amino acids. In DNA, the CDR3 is TGTGCCACCAGCACCACAGGGTATGGTGGCTACACCTTC. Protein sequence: CATSTTGYGGYTF.

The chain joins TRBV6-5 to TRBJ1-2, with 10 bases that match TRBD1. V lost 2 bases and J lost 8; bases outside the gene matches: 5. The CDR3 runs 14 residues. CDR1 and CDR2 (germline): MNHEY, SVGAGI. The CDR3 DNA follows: TGTGCCAGCAGTTACGGCGGGACAGGGGCGGGCTACACCTTC. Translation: CASSYGGTGAGYTF.

The CDR3 nucleotides read TGTGCCAGCAGTTTATCGATGGGACTAGCGGGGAACACCGGGGAGCTGTTTTTT. Its protein product is CASSLSMGLAGNTGELFF. The rearrangement joins TRBV27 to TRBJ2-2, with 12 bases matching TRBD2. J was trimmed by 1 base and V by 0 bases; bases with no gene match: 3. Germline V gene data show CDR1 as MNHEY and CDR2 as SMNVEV (reference sequence). The CDR3 runs 18 residues.

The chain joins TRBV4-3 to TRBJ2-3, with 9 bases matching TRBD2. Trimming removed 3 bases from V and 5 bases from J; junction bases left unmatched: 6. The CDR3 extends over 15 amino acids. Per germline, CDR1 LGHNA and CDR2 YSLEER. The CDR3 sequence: CASSQAGGMRDTQYF. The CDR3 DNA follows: TGCGCCAGCAGCCAGGCGGGAGGGATGCGAGATACGCAGTATTTT.